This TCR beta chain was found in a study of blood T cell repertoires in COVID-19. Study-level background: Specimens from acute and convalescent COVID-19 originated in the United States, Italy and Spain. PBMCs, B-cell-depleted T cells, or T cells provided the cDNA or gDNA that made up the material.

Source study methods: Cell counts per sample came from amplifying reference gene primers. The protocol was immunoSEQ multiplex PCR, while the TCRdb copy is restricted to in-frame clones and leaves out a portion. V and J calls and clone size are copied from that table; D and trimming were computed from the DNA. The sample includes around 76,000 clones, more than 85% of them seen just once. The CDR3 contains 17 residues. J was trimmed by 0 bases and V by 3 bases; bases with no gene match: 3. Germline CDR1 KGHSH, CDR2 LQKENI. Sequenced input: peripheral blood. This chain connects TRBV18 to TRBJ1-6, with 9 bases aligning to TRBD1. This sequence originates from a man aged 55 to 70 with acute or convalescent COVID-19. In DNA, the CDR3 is TGTGCCAGCTCACCGACAGGGGGAAGCTCCTATAATTCACCCCTCCACTTT. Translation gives CASSPTGGSSYNSPLHF.